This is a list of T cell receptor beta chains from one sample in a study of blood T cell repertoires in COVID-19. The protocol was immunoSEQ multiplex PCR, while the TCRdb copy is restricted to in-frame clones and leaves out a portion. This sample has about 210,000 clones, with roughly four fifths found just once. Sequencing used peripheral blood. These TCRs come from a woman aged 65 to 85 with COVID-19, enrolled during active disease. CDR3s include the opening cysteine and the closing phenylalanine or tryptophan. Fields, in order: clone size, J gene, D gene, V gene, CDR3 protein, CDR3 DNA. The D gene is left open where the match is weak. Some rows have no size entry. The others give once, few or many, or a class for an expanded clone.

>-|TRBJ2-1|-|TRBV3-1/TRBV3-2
CASSQREFEQFF
TGTGCCAGCAGCCAACGAGAATTTGAGCAGTTCTTC
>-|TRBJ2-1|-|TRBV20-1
CSPRGSLYNEQFF
TGCAGTCCTCGTGGGAGCCTCTACAATGAGCAGTTCTTC
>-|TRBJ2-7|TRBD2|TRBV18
CASSPIAGVEQYF
TGTGCCAGCTCACCAATAGCGGGAGTCGAGCAGTACTTC
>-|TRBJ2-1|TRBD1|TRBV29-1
CSVVTGGSNEQFF
TGCAGCGTTGTGACAGGGGGCTCAAATGAGCAGTTCTTC
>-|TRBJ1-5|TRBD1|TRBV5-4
CASSLVPGQTSPQHF
TGTGCCAGCAGCTTGGTCCCGGGACAGACCTCGCCCCAGCATTTT
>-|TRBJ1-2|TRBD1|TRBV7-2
CASSLARTGGKVYGYTF
TGTGCCAGCAGCTTAGCGCGGACAGGAGGGAAAGTCTATGGCTACACCTTC
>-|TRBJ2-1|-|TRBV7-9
CASSPDSLGQFF
TGTGCCAGCAGCCCGGACAGCCTGGGGCAGTTCTTC
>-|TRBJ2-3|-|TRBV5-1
CASSLAPGSGTDTQYF
TGCGCCAGCAGCTTGGCCCCCGGGAGTGGCACAGATACGCAGTATTTT
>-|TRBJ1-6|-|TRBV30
CAWRLGQAINSPLHF
TGTGCCTGGAGACTGGGTCAGGCCATCAATTCACCCCTCCACTTT
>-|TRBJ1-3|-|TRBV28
CASSSPGDNSGNTIYF
TGTGCCAGCAGTAGCCCCGGGGACAACTCTGGAAACACCATATATTTT
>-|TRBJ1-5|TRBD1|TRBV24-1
CATGGTGAGQPQHF
TGTGCCACCGGGGGGACAGGGGCAGGTCAGCCCCAGCATTTT
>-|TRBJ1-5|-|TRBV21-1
CASPYLENSNQPQHF
TGTGCCAGCCCCTATCTGGAGAATAGCAATCAGCCCCAGCATTTT
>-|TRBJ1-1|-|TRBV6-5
CASRSVVSEAFF
TGTGCCAGCAGATCGGTTGTCTCTGAAGCTTTCTTT
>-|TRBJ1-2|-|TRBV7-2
CASSPDRYQGYTF
TGTGCCAGCAGCCCGGACAGATATCAAGGCTACACCTTC
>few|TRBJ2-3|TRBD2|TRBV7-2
CASSPSTSGSRPDTQYF
TGTGCCAGCAGCCCGTCGACTAGCGGGAGCCGGCCAGATACGCAGTATTTT
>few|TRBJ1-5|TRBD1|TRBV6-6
CASRVDRNQPQHF
TGTGCCAGCAGGGTGGACAGGAATCAGCCCCAGCATTTT
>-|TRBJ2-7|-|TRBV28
CASSLAGFYEQYF
TGTGCCAGCAGTTTGGCAGGATTCTACGAGCAGTACTTC
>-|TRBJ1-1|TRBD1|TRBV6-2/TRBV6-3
CASSFQPGGMNTEAFF
TGTGCCAGCAGTTTCCAGCCAGGGGGTATGAACACTGAAGCTTTCTTT
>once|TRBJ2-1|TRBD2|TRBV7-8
CASSYIGTTNGEQFF
TGTGCCAGCAGCTATATAGGGACTACGAATGGTGAGCAGTTCTTC